This T cell receptor (beta chain) stems from a study of beta chain features in type 1 diabetes. The study reverse transcribed the entire isolated RNA, so it sequenced expressed TCRB transcripts. The assay was immunoSEQ multiplex PCR, and TCRdb's table has in-frame clones only and misses some. The repertoire consists of around 430,000 clones, with 30% occurring once and the leading ten covering 0.05% to 0.065%. The sequencing sample was made of naive CD4+ T cells from blood. This receptor was identified in a man between 18 and 35 years old in good health.

The chain's CDR3 is CAWSGGGTGELFF. Here the CDR3 DNA reads TGTGCCTGGAGTGGAGGGGGCACCGGGGAGCTGTTTTTT. The V call is TRBV30, the J call TRBJ2-2; maybe TRBD1 (6 bases). V was clipped by 1 base and J by 4 bases, with 7 bases between them. CDR3 length: 13 amino acids. In germline, CDR1 is GTSNPN, CDR2 SVGIG (reference sequence).